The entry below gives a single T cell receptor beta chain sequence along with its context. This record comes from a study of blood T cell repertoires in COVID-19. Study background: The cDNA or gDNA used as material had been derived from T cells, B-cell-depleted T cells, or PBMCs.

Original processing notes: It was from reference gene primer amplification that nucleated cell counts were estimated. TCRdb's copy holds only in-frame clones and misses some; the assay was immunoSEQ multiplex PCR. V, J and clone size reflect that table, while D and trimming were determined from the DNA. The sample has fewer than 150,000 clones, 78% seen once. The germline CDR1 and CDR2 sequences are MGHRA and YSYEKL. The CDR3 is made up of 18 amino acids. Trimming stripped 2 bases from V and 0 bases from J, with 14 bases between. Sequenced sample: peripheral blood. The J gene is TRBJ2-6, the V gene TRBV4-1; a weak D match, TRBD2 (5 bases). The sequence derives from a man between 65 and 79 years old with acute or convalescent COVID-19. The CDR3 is CASSQWLGVTSGANVLTF. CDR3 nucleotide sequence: TGCGCCAGCAGCCAATGGCTCGGGGTTACCTCTGGGGCCAACGTCCTGACTTTC.